The clone carrying this T cell receptor (beta chain) was recorded at least ten times. The CDR3 loop spans 14 amino acids. Trimming removed 4 bases at V and 8 bases at J, with 18 bases between. Germline V gene lookup returns CDR1 SGHKS and CDR2 YYEKEE (reference sequence). Combining a sample-barcoded 5' primer with a J-beta primer mix, a second PCR ran for 7 to 11 cycles. In TCRdb, the 5' RACE reads were re-called with MiXCR into one record per CDR3 protein. The sample lists around 650,000 distinct CDR3 sequences, 32% occurring once. This sample is part of a study of blood T cells in healthy people across ages. All donors came from Russia, were Caucasian and healthy, and spanned ages roughly 6 to 95.

The specimen sequenced was blood. This sequence joins TRBV5-5 and TRBJ1-2, with D possibly being TRBD1 (6 bases). This TCR derives from a woman older than 75 in good health. The CDR3 sequence is CASSTRDTQRGYTF. DNA of the CDR3: TGTGCCAGCAGCACCCGGGACACTCAACGGGGCTACACCTTC.